These 17 T cell receptor beta chains were all obtained from the same sample, sequenced in a study of control samples from healthy donors and cancer patients. Here immunoSEQ multiplex PCR was the method, and the copy in TCRdb shows in-frame clones only, minus some. The sample records approximately 97,000 clones, roughly 90% being singletons. Sequenced input: blood. The receptors were gathered from a human donor in good health. The donor label of this sample is uncertain.

The chain uses TRBV27 and TRBJ1-6; D may be TRBD1 (5 bases). V was shortened by 3 bases and J by 9 bases, with 15 bases between the two germline ends. The germline V gene encodes CDR1 MNHEY and CDR2 SMNVEV (reference sequence). The CDR3 spans 15 residues. This CDR3 is CASSLRRSQGSPLHF. CDR3 nucleotide sequence: TGTGCCAGCAGTTTGAGACGGAGCCAGGGTTCACCCCTCCACTTT.

The chain employs TRBV7-9 and TRBJ1-4; D may be TRBD1 (6 bases). The CDR3 extends over 13 amino acids. Trimming removed 10 bases at V and 4 bases at J, with 13 bases between. Germline-derived CDR1 and CDR2 are SEHNR and FQNEAQ (reference sequence). The DNA of the CDR3 is TGTGCCATTACAGGGAGTTTTAATGAAAAACTGTTTTTT. Its protein product is CAITGSFNEKLFF.

This chain connects TRBV13 to TRBJ1-2; possible D gene TRBD1, 6 bases. Germline V lookup: CDR1 PRHDT, CDR2 FYEKMQ (reference sequence). This CDR3 comprises 13 residues. Trimming pared 1 base from V and 8 bases from J, leaving 11 bases between. The CDR3 region has the DNA TGTGCCAGCAGCTTAGTCGGGGGGCAGGGCTACACCTTC. Translation gives CASSLVGGQGYTF.

This chain connects TRBV18 to TRBJ2-2; D is perhaps TRBD1 (6 bases). V lost 3 bases and J 0 bases, leaving 17 bases between the germline ends. The CDR3 covers 18 residues. The germline V gene has CDR1 KGHSH and CDR2 LQKENI. CDR3 region: CASSPLLGQKPNTGELFF. The CDR3 nucleotides are TGTGCCAGCTCACCCCTGCTCGGACAGAAACCGAACACCGGGGAGCTGTTTTTT. The full variable domain, rest sourced from reference TRBV18 and TRBJ2-2, is NAGVMQNPRHLVRRRGQEARLRCSPMKGHSHVYWYRQLPEEGLKFMVYLQKENIIDESGMPKERFSAEFPKEGPSILRIQQVVRGDSAAYFCASSPLLGQKPNTGELFFGEGSRLTVL.

In this sample, this clone turned up once. The genes are TRBV10-2 and TRBJ1-5; TRBD1 matches at 9 bases. The CDR3 loop spans 13 amino acids. J gave up 6 bases and V 10 bases, and 7 bases lay outside the gene matches. Per the germline V gene, CDR1 is WSHSY and CDR2 is SAAADI. The CDR3 DNA sequence: TGCGCCACCACCGACAGGGGGGGTCAGCCCCAGCATTTT. Translating it yields CATTDRGGQPQHF.

This rearrangement joins TRBV13 to TRBJ1-5; weak D call: TRBD1 (6 bases). The CDR3 is 15 amino acids. CDR1 is PRHDT, CDR2 FYEKMQ, per germline (reference sequence). V lost 5 bases to trimming and J lost 4 bases, with 15 bases between them. CDR3 coding DNA: TGTGCCAGCAGCAGGGGGACGGACGATAATCAGCCCCAGCATTTT. Its translation: CASSRGTDDNQPQHF.

The chain employs TRBV6-5 and TRBJ2-1, with 8 bases identical to TRBD2. V lost 4 bases to trimming and J lost 6 bases; unmatched junction nucleotides: 11. The germline V gene encodes CDR1 MNHEY and CDR2 SVGAGI. The CDR3 totals 16 residues. The CDR3, as DNA: TGTGCCAGCAGTTCGACGCCGGGGGGGCCCAGCAATGAGCAGTTCTTC. The encoded protein is CASSSTPGGPSNEQFF.

Relative to its sample, this clone is medium-sized. This chain uses TRBV6-5 with TRBJ1-3; 10 nucleotides line up with TRBD1. Germline V gene data show CDR1 as MNHEY and CDR2 as SVGAGI. The ends lost 5 bases at V and 4 bases at J; junction bases unmatched: 5. The CDR3 consists of 15 residues. CDR3 loop: CASSKTGGDGNTIYF. The CDR3, as DNA: TGTGCCAGCAGTAAGACAGGGGGCGACGGAAACACCATATATTTT.

V and J are TRBV6-5 and TRBJ1-2; perhaps TRBD1 as D (6 bases). The CDR3 has 11 residues. With 4 bases removed from V and 11 bases from J, the gap between germline ends came to 11 bases. Germline values: CDR1 MNHEY, CDR2 SVGAGI. The CDR3 DNA sequence: TGTGCCAGCAGTTCATCTCAGGGGTACACCTTC. It yields the protein CASSSSQGYTF.

The J gene is TRBJ2-1, the V gene TRBV6-2 or TRBV6-3, with 7 positions matching TRBD1. CDR1 is MNHEY and CDR2 is SVGEGT in the germline V gene. CDR3 length: 11 residues. V gave up 6 bases and J gave up 11 bases; unmatched junction bases: 4. In DNA, the CDR3 is TGTGCCAGCAGCCCGGGACAGAAGCAGTTCTTC. Encoded protein: CASSPGQKQFF.

This sequence joins TRBV6-2 or TRBV6-3 and TRBJ1-5; D is unresolved. Trimming removed 4 bases from V and 0 bases from J, with 10 bases in between. This CDR3 is 15 amino acids long. Germline V gene sequence: CDR1 MNHEY, CDR2 SVGEGT. The CDR3 bases are TGTGCCAGCAGTTGGCCTAGCCTTAGCAATCAGCCCCAGCATTTT. Its translation: CASSWPSLSNQPQHF.

The chain links TRBV5-1 to TRBJ1-4; 7 positions match TRBD1. The CDR3 has 17 amino acids. CDR1 and CDR2 (germline): SGHRS, YFSETQ. V shed 4 bases and J 6 bases; nucleotides not matched to a gene: 15. CDR3 protein: CASSPGPPGTADEKLFF. The CDR3 DNA sequence: TGCGCCAGCAGCCCGGGCCCGCCCGGGACAGCGGATGAAAAACTGTTTTTT.

DNA of the CDR3: TGTGCCAGCAGGGCACCCGGTGTTACCTACGAGCAGTACTTC. Amino acids: CASRAPGVTYEQYF. This rearrangement joins TRBV2 to TRBJ2-7; D is uncertain. The CDR3 consists of 14 residues. Germline V gene sequence: CDR1 SNHLY, CDR2 FYNNEI. Trimming left V 6 bases short and J 2 bases short, with 14 bases between.

The chain carries TRBV5-1 and TRBJ2-6; the D gene could be TRBD1 or TRBD2 (6 bases each). Germline values: CDR1 SGHRS, CDR2 YFSETQ. The CDR3 covers 15 residues. Between the trimmed V and J ends, which lost 8 bases and 0 bases, there was a span of 12 bases. The CDR3 spells CASQGGTSGANVLTF. DNA for the CDR3: TGCGCCAGTCAAGGGGGGACCTCTGGGGCCAACGTCCTGACTTTC.

This chain links TRBV5-1 with TRBJ1-1, with 8 nucleotides matching TRBD1. This CDR3 has 13 amino acids. Germline CDR1 and CDR2: SGHRS and YFSETQ. The ends lost 7 bases at V and 4 bases at J; junction bases unmatched: 6. The DNA of the CDR3 is TGCGCCAGCGGCCAGGGGGCTACCACTGAAGCTTTCTTT. The encoded protein is CASGQGATTEAFF. Variable domain in full (rest from reference TRBV5-1 and TRBJ1-1): KAGVTQTPRYLIKTRGQQVTLSCSPISGHRSVSWYQQTPGQGLQFLFEYFSETQRNKGNFPGRFSGRQFSNSRSEMNVSTLELGDSALYLCASGQGATTEAFFGQGTRLTVV.

This clone was counted a few times. The rearrangement uses TRBV12-3 or TRBV12-4 and TRBJ1-6, with 9 bases lining up with TRBD1. V lost 7 bases and J lost 8; bases outside the gene matches: 3. This CDR3 has 13 residues. The CDR3 protein is CASKGQGYSPLHF. The DNA for the CDR3 is TGTGCCAGCAAGGGACAGGGCTATTCACCCCTCCACTTT.

The chain couples TRBV19 to TRBJ1-1, with TRBD1 matching over 7 bases. V gave up 3 bases and J gave up 6 bases; unmatched junction bases: 7. Germline V gene lookup returns CDR1 LNHDA and CDR2 SQIVND (reference sequence). The CDR3 sequence is 14 residues long. CDR3 amino acids: CASSIFRGVSEAFF. The CDR3 coding sequence is TGTGCCAGTAGTATTTTCAGGGGGGTTTCTGAAGCTTTCTTT.